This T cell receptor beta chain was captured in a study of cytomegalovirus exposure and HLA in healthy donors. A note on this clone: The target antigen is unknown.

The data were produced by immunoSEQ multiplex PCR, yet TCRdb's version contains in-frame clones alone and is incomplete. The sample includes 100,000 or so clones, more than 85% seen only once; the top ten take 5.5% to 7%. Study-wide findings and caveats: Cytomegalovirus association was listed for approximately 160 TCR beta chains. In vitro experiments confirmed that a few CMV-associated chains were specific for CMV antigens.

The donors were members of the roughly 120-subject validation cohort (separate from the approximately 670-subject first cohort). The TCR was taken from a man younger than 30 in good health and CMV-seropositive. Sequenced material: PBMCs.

CDR3 region: CASSQPAGGPYNEQFF. The CDR3 nucleotides are TGCGCCAGCAGCCAACCAGCGGGAGGGCCCTACAATGAGCAGTTCTTC. The V gene is TRBV4-1, the J gene TRBJ2-1, with 10 bases matching TRBD2. The CDR3 sequence is 16 residues long. Trimming removed 2 bases from V and 2 bases from J; junction bases left unmatched: 3. The germline gives CDR1 MGHRA, CDR2 YSYEKL.